These T cell receptor beta chains were read from a single sample in a study of blood T cell repertoires in COVID-19. Libraries were prepared by immunoSEQ multiplex PCR; TCRdb keeps only in-frame clonotypes and omits some of them. Seen here are about 250,000 clones, around 91% observed once, and the top ten hold 2.1%. Material for sequencing was peripheral blood. Source of these receptors: a woman aged 60-70 years with COVID-19, enrolled during active disease. The CDR3 runs from the conserved cysteine through the conserved F or W. D genes are given only for firm matches. Size values are once, few and many counts, or a class for expanded clones, and some rows have none.

clone_size: .; j_call: TRBJ2-6; v_call: TRBV6-6; d_call: .; cdr3_nt: TGTGCCAGCAGGGGCCCTGTTTTATCTGGGGCCAACGTCCTGACTTTC; cdr3_aa: CASRGPVLSGANVLTF
clone_size: .; j_call: TRBJ2-7; v_call: TRBV18; d_call: TRBD2; cdr3_nt: TGTGCCAGCTCACCACCCAGCGGGGGCCGCTCCTACGAGCAGTACTTC; cdr3_aa: CASSPPSGGRSYEQYF
clone_size: .; j_call: TRBJ1-5; v_call: TRBV2; d_call: .; cdr3_nt: TGTGCCAGCAGTAGGGGTCAGCCCCAGCATTTT; cdr3_aa: CASSRGQPQHF
clone_size: .; j_call: TRBJ2-3; v_call: TRBV5-6; d_call: TRBD2; cdr3_nt: TGTGCCAGCAGCTTGGCTGGAGCGGGGGGGACAGATACGCAGTATTTT; cdr3_aa: CASSLAGAGGTDTQYF
clone_size: .; j_call: TRBJ1-5; v_call: TRBV6-1; d_call: TRBD1; cdr3_nt: TGTGCCAGTGACAGGGTTGGCAATCAGCCCCAGCATTTT; cdr3_aa: CASDRVGNQPQHF
clone_size: .; j_call: TRBJ2-1; v_call: TRBV7-8; d_call: .; cdr3_nt: TGTGCCAGCAGCTTGATTAGCGGAAATCCCTACAATGAGCAGTTCTTC; cdr3_aa: CASSLISGNPYNEQFF
clone_size: .; j_call: TRBJ1-5; v_call: TRBV7-2; d_call: .; cdr3_nt: TGTGCCAGCAGCTTAGAGGGGGTGCGCAATCAGCCCCAGCATTTT; cdr3_aa: CASSLEGVRNQPQHF
clone_size: .; j_call: TRBJ1-1; v_call: TRBV5-1; d_call: .; cdr3_nt: TGCGCCAGCAGCACGAACCAGGAGGGGAAAGCTTTCTTT; cdr3_aa: CASSTNQEGKAFF
clone_size: .; j_call: TRBJ1-5; v_call: TRBV4-1; d_call: .; cdr3_nt: TGCGCCAGCAGCCACAGGGCCGGAGACAATCAGCCCCAGCATTTT; cdr3_aa: CASSHRAGDNQPQHF
clone_size: .; j_call: TRBJ1-2; v_call: TRBV6-5; d_call: .; cdr3_nt: TGTGCCAGCAGAGTTCGGGCTAACTATGGCTACACCTTC; cdr3_aa: CASRVRANYGYTF
clone_size: once; j_call: TRBJ2-7; v_call: TRBV4-1; d_call: .; cdr3_nt: TGCGCCAGCAGCCAAGGGACAGTCCAGACCTACGAGCAGTACTTC; cdr3_aa: CASSQGTVQTYEQYF
clone_size: .; j_call: TRBJ2-7; v_call: TRBV19; d_call: .; cdr3_nt: TGTGCCAGTAGTATAGGCACAGGGGCGGGATCCTACGAGCAGTACTTC; cdr3_aa: CASSIGTGAGSYEQYF
clone_size: .; j_call: TRBJ1-5; v_call: TRBV6-5; d_call: .; cdr3_nt: TGTGCCAGCAGTTGGCAGGGTTTCGGTCAGCCCCAGCATTTT; cdr3_aa: CASSWQGFGQPQHF
clone_size: .; j_call: TRBJ1-2; v_call: TRBV25-1; d_call: TRBD1; cdr3_nt: TGTGCCGCATGCTCTTGGCAGGGGGATGGCTACACCTTC; cdr3_aa: CAACSWQGDGYTF
clone_size: .; j_call: TRBJ1-3; v_call: TRBV5-1; d_call: TRBD1; cdr3_nt: TGCGCCAGCAGCTCGACAGGGGGAGGTGGAAACACCATATATTTT; cdr3_aa: CASSSTGGGGNTIYF
clone_size: .; j_call: TRBJ2-2; v_call: TRBV6-5; d_call: TRBD2; cdr3_nt: TGTGCCAGCAGTTACACTAGCGGGTTGAACACCGGGGAGCTGTTTTTT; cdr3_aa: CASSYTSGLNTGELFF
clone_size: .; j_call: TRBJ1-1; v_call: TRBV7-2; d_call: .; cdr3_nt: TGTGCCAGCAGCCCCCTAATGGTCGTTGAAGCTTTCTTT; cdr3_aa: CASSPLMVVEAFF
clone_size: .; j_call: TRBJ2-1; v_call: TRBV4-1; d_call: .; cdr3_nt: TGCGCCAGCAGCCAAGATCACAAACCCTCCATTTACAATGGGCAGTTCTTC; cdr3_aa: CASSQDHKPSIYNGQFF
clone_size: .; j_call: TRBJ1-6; v_call: TRBV18; d_call: .; cdr3_nt: TGTGCCAGCTCACCGATGGGCAGTAATAATTCACCCCTCCACTTT; cdr3_aa: CASSPMGSNNSPLHF
clone_size: .; j_call: TRBJ2-3; v_call: TRBV19; d_call: TRBD2; cdr3_nt: TGTGCCAGTAGCCCGGCTAGCGGGGGGGAGGGTACGCAGTATTTT; cdr3_aa: CASSPASGGEGTQYF
clone_size: .; j_call: TRBJ2-3; v_call: TRBV29-1; d_call: .; cdr3_nt: TGCAGCGTTGAAGAGGGACTGGAGGCAGATACGCAGTATTTT; cdr3_aa: CSVEEGLEADTQYF
clone_size: .; j_call: TRBJ2-1; v_call: TRBV7-9; d_call: .; cdr3_nt: TGTGCCAGCAGTTTCTCTACAGGGGGGGATGAGCAGTTCTTC; cdr3_aa: CASSFSTGGDEQFF
clone_size: .; j_call: TRBJ1-6; v_call: TRBV13; d_call: .; cdr3_nt: TGTGCCAGCGAGACCTACGGGGGACCCCTCCACTTT; cdr3_aa: CASETYGGPLHF
clone_size: .; j_call: TRBJ1-5; v_call: TRBV20-1; d_call: TRBD1; cdr3_nt: TGCAGTGCTAGTGGGACAGGGGATCAGCCCCAGCATTTT; cdr3_aa: CSASGTGDQPQHF
clone_size: .; j_call: TRBJ2-5; v_call: TRBV4-1; d_call: .; cdr3_nt: TGCGCCAGCAGCCAAGGCGCTAGCTTCCAGACCCAGTACTTC; cdr3_aa: CASSQGASFQTQYF
clone_size: .; j_call: TRBJ2-1; v_call: TRBV18; d_call: TRBD1; cdr3_nt: TGTGCCAGCTCACGCGACAGGGGTGCGTACAATGAGCAGTTCTTC; cdr3_aa: CASSRDRGAYNEQFF
clone_size: .; j_call: TRBJ1-1; v_call: TRBV7-9; d_call: TRBD1; cdr3_nt: TGTGCCAGCAGCATAGACAGGGTAGGGACTGAAGCTTTCTTT; cdr3_aa: CASSIDRVGTEAFF
clone_size: once; j_call: TRBJ1-2; v_call: TRBV27; d_call: TRBD1; cdr3_nt: TGTGCCAGCAGTTTACAGGGGACAGGACACTCAGCTAACTATGGCTACACCTTC; cdr3_aa: CASSLQGTGHSANYGYTF
clone_size: few; j_call: TRBJ1-1; v_call: TRBV6-5; d_call: .; cdr3_nt: TGTGCCAGCAGCTCCGGACACACGAACACTGAAGCTTTCTTT; cdr3_aa: CASSSGHTNTEAFF
clone_size: .; j_call: TRBJ1-1; v_call: TRBV3-1/TRBV3-2; d_call: .; cdr3_nt: TGTGCCAGCAGCCCGTGGGGGGGGACCTATGAAGCTTTCTTT; cdr3_aa: CASSPWGGTYEAFF
clone_size: .; j_call: TRBJ2-7; v_call: TRBV5-6; d_call: TRBD1; cdr3_nt: TGTGCCAGCAGCCGTACGGTGTTGAGGGACAGGGGCCACGAGCAGTACTTC; cdr3_aa: CASSRTVLRDRGHEQYF
clone_size: once; j_call: TRBJ1-1; v_call: TRBV4-1; d_call: .; cdr3_nt: TGCGCCAGCAGCCAAGGTCGGGGGGCTGGGGACACTGAAGCTTTCTTT; cdr3_aa: CASSQGRGAGDTEAFF
clone_size: .; j_call: TRBJ2-1; v_call: TRBV25-1; d_call: TRBD2; cdr3_nt: TGTGCCAGCAGTGAGACTAGCGGGGGGGACAATGAGCAGTTCTTC; cdr3_aa: CASSETSGGDNEQFF